The present entry profiles one T cell receptor (beta chain) with its context. Trimming stripped 5 bases from V and 2 bases from J, with 16 bases between. This CDR3 is built from 15 residues. Germline CDR1 SEHNR, CDR2 FQNEAQ (reference sequence). This entry is derived from a study of T cell responses to AZD1222 COVID-19 vaccine. Sequencing used immunoSEQ multiplex PCR; TCRdb keeps in-frame clones, though not all of them. The sample consists of 130,000 to 150,000 clones, 70% to 90% of them appearing once. V and J are TRBV7-9 and TRBJ2-7; D is possibly TRBD1 or TRBD2 (7 bases each). Sample: peripheral blood, taken on day 0 of MenACWY control vaccination. The sequence was collected from an adult in good health. CDR3: CASSPEGAGAYEQYF. CDR3 bases: TGTGCCAGCAGCCCTGAGGGGGCGGGGGCCTACGAGCAGTACTTC.